Each of the 10 T cell receptor beta chains below was sequenced from the same sample in a study of shared T cell receptors in the human thymus. Measured with immunoSEQ multiplex PCR; TCRdb has only the in-frame clones, and not every one. The sample has some 700,000 clones; 80% to 90% are singletons. The data also belong to a second study, concerning human thymus T cells.

Sequenced sample: thymocytes. Receptor source: a girl in the first two years of life with a congenital heart defect.

This rearrangement joins TRBV13 to TRBJ2-2; 7 bases align to TRBD1. Germline V lookup: CDR1 PRHDT, CDR2 FYEKMQ (reference sequence). Trimming took 5 bases from V and 1 from J; bases not matched to a gene: 10. The CDR3 is 17 amino acids. The CDR3 DNA is TGTGCCAGCAGCCGCCCCCCGACAGGGAAGAACACCGGGGAGCTGTTTTTT. Encoded protein: CASSRPPTGKNTGELFF.

V is TRBV7-6 and J is TRBJ1-1; perhaps TRBD1 as D (5 bases). Germline V gives CDR1 SGHVS, CDR2 FNYEAQ. The CDR3 is made up of 17 amino acids. V gave up 6 bases and J gave up 0 bases, with 20 bases separating them. This chain's CDR3 is CASSSLLSGRLNTEAFF. Here the CDR3 DNA reads TGTGCCAGCAGTTCCCTTCTCTCAGGGAGGCTGAACACTGAAGCTTTCTTT. Filled out from reference TRBV7-6 and TRBJ1-1, the complete variable domain reads GAGVSQSPRYKVTKRGQDVALRCDPISGHVSLYWYRQALGQGPEFLTYFNYEAQQDKSGLPNDRFSAERPEGSISTLTIQRTEQRDSAMYRCASSSLLSGRLNTEAFFGQGTRLTVV.

The J gene is TRBJ2-7, the V gene TRBV28, with TRBD1 identical over 8 bases. The CDR3 covers 18 residues. The V gene end was trimmed by 4 bases and the J gene end by 3 bases; junction bases not matched to a gene: 17. Germline-derived CDR1 and CDR2 are MDHEN and SYDVKM. The CDR3 nucleotides are TGTGCCAGCAGTTCCAACCTAATTCAGGGGGCATCAATCTACGAGCAGTACTTC. Its translation is CASSSNLIQGASIYEQYF.

The V call is TRBV28, the J call TRBJ1-4; no definite D call. Per the germline V gene, CDR1 is MDHEN and CDR2 is SYDVKM. The CDR3 is 17 amino acids. V was cut by 4 bases and J by 3 bases, with 18 bases left in between. Here the CDR3 reads CASSSLGGGRANEKLFF. Here the CDR3 DNA reads TGTGCCAGCAGTTCATTAGGAGGAGGGCGGGCTAATGAAAAACTGTTTTTT.

The chain joins TRBV11-2 to TRBJ1-1, with TRBD1 identical over 9 bases. The CDR3 totals 16 residues. CDR1 SGHAT and CDR2 FQNNGV come from the germline V gene. V was clipped by 0 bases and J by 9 bases; unmatched bases: 11. The CDR3 region has the DNA TGTGCCAGCAGCTTAGAAGGTGGGGGGACAGGGTTTCAAGCTTTCTTT. Protein product: CASSLEGGGTGFQAFF.

This clone showed up just a few times. The genes are TRBV15 and TRBJ2-3, with D possibly being TRBD2 (6 bases). Germline V gives CDR1 LNHNV, CDR2 YYDKDF (reference sequence). V lost 6 bases and J lost 2, with 15 bases in between. CDR3 length: 15 residues. CDR3 region: CATSSLAIPTDTQYF. CDR3 DNA: TGTGCCACCAGTTCACTAGCTATCCCCACAGATACGCAGTATTTT.

The rearrangement joins TRBV5-4 to TRBJ2-2; no definite D call. V lost 2 bases to trimming and J lost 1 base, with 9 bases between them. CDR3 length: 15 amino acids. CDR1 is SGHNT, CDR2 YYREEE, per germline (reference sequence). CDR3 sequence: CASSLTRKNTGELFF. The CDR3 region has the DNA TGTGCCAGCAGCTTAACCAGGAAGAACACCGGGGAGCTGTTTTTT. Variable domain in full (rest from reference TRBV5-4 and TRBJ2-2): ETGVTQSPTHLIKTRGQQVTLRCSSQSGHNTVSWYQQALGQGPQFIFQYYREEENGRGNFPPRFSGLQFPNYSSELNVNALELDDSALYLCASSLTRKNTGELFFGEGSRLTVL.

The sample holds a few counts of this clone. The chain is built from TRBV30 and TRBJ1-3; D is uncertain. CDR3 length: 15 residues. Trimming removed 4 bases from V and 2 bases from J, with 15 bases in between. In germline, CDR1 is GTSNPN, CDR2 SVGIG (reference sequence). The CDR3 DNA reads as TGTGCCTGGATATGGCAGGCTGGCCCTGGAAACACCATATATTTT. Translation gives CAWIWQAGPGNTIYF.

V is TRBV15 and J is TRBJ1-5; D possibly corresponds to TRBD1 (6 bases). Per germline, CDR1 LNHNV and CDR2 YYDKDF (reference sequence). The CDR3 spans 17 residues. The ends were cut back, 4 bases at V and 0 bases at J, with 16 bases in the middle. CDR3: CATSTTGKAYSNQPQHF. In DNA form, the CDR3 reads TGTGCCACCAGCACTACAGGGAAGGCCTATAGCAATCAGCCCCAGCATTTT.

The sample holds one count of this clone. This chain uses TRBV6-4 with TRBJ1-2, with a weak D call TRBD1 (6 bases). This CDR3 is built from 13 residues. Germline V lookup: CDR1 MRHNA, CDR2 SNTAGT. The germline V and J ends were trimmed by 8 bases and 9 bases, with 19 bases remaining between them. The CDR3: CASPHRTVRSYTF. The CDR3 DNA reads TGTGCCAGCCCTCATCGGACAGTCCGCAGCTACACCTTC.